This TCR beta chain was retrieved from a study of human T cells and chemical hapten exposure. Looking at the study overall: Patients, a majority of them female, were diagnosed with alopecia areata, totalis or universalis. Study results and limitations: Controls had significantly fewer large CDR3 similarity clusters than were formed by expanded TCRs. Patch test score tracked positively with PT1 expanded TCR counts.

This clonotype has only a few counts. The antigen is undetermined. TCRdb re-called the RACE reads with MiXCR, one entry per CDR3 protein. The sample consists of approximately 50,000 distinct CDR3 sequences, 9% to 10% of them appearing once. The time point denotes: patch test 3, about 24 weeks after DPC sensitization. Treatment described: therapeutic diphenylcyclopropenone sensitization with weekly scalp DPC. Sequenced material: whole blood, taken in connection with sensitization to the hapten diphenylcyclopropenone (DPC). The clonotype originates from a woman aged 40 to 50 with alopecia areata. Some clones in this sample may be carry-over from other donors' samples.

The CDR3 DNA reads as TGCGCCAGCAGCTGGGGGACGGTTAACTATGGCTACACCTTC. It is translated as CASSWGTVNYGYTF. The chain combines TRBV5-1 with TRBJ1-2; tentatively, D is TRBD1 (5 bases). Germline values: CDR1 SGHRS, CDR2 YFSETQ. Trimming removed 3 bases at V and 1 base at J, with 10 bases between. CDR3 size: 14 residues.